These 7 T cell receptor beta chains originate from one sample sequenced in a study of cytomegalovirus exposure and HLA in healthy donors (dated by TCRdb to between 2016 and 2019). The library was produced with the immunoSEQ multiplex PCR assay. The multiplex PCR relied on a mix of 60 forward primers for TCR Vbeta segments and 13 reverse primers for TCR Jbeta segments. The source is immuneACCESS, and TCRdb retained only in-frame sequences with V and J called. Part of the clones is not carried over; for the studies checked, unresolved V genes explain less than half of this, and the remainder is unexplained. The sample yields fewer than 200,000 clones; 80% to 85% were counted once. The top ten constitute 1.7% of the sample. The sequenced material came from PBMCs. These receptors came from a woman between 18 and 29 years old in good health and CMV-seronegative.

This clone appeared a few times. The chain uses TRBV11-3 and TRBJ2-5, with TRBD1 identical over 7 bases. With 6 bases clipped from V and 3 bases from J, the junction kept 4 bases outside the gene matches. Germline V lookup: CDR1 SGHNT, CDR2 YENEEA. CDR3 length: 13 amino acids. The CDR3 region has the DNA TGTGCCAGCAGACCCACAGGGGAAGAGACCCAGTACTTC. This translates into CASRPTGEETQYF.

This clone was observed once. The V call is TRBV29-1, the J call TRBJ2-1; 11 bases align to TRBD2. CDR1 and CDR2 (germline): SQVTM, ANQGSEA. The CDR3 runs to 15 residues. J lost 3 bases, V lost 2 bases, and 3 bases had no gene match. CDR3 in DNA: TGCAGCGTTGAACCTAGCGGGAGGAACTACAATGAGCAGTTCTTC. Translating it yields CSVEPSGRNYNEQFF.

This chain uses TRBV27 with TRBJ2-1; TRBD2 matches at 10 bases. The ends lost 3 bases at V and 5 bases at J; junction bases unmatched: 4. Germline V gives CDR1 MNHEY, CDR2 SMNVEV (reference sequence). The length of the CDR3 is 15 residues. The CDR3, as DNA: TGTGCCAGCAGTTTTCTACTAGCGGGAAACAATGAGCAGTTCTTC. Its translation: CASSFLLAGNNEQFF.

This clone turned up a few times. The chain's CDR3 is CASSYSSQGGQPQHF. Written as DNA, the CDR3 is TGTGCCAGCAGTTACTCGAGTCAGGGTGGCCAGCCCCAGCATTTT. J is TRBJ1-5 and V is TRBV6-6; D may be TRBD1 (5 bases). V was shortened by 0 bases and J by 7 bases, with 13 bases between the two germline ends. Germline V gives CDR1 MNHNY, CDR2 SVGAGI (reference sequence). The CDR3 totals 15 residues.

The chain uses TRBV4-2 and TRBJ2-7; TRBD2 matches 11 bases. In germline, CDR1 is LGHNA, CDR2 YNFKEQ. The trim removed 1 base at V and 6 bases at J, leaving 11 bases unmatched. This CDR3 has 17 residues. As DNA, the CDR3 is TGTGCCAGCAGCCAAGGGGCGACTAGCGGGATGGGGCTCGAGCAGTACTTC. Translation gives CASSQGATSGMGLEQYF.

This chain uses TRBV7-9 with TRBJ2-1; 13 bases align to TRBD2. V lost 5 bases, J lost 9 bases, and 4 bases stayed unmatched. The CDR3 consists of 14 residues. Germline CDR1 SEHNR, CDR2 FQNEAQ (reference sequence). CDR3 in amino acids: CASSPGLAGIEQFF. CDR3 DNA: TGTGCCAGCAGCCCGGGACTAGCGGGAATTGAGCAGTTCTTC.

The chain is built from TRBV11-2 and TRBJ1-1; D not resolved. The V gene lost 1 base and the J gene lost 1 base, with 10 bases spanning the gap. CDR1 is SGHAT, CDR2 FQNNGV, per germline. The CDR3 loop spans 15 amino acids. The CDR3: CASSLVWAKNTEAFF. The CDR3 nucleotides are TGTGCCAGCAGCTTAGTTTGGGCCAAGAACACTGAAGCTTTCTTT.